Listed below are T cell receptor beta chains from one sample, sequenced in a study of identical twins. TCRdb redid the calling of the 5' RACE reads with MiXCR, one entry per CDR3 protein. The sample gives 700,000 or so distinct CDR3 sequences, 21% of which show up once; roughly 4% is in the top ten. The sample also formed part of further work on T cells expressing NK-cell markers.

Sequences were obtained from PBMCs. The receptors shown here come from a woman younger than 30 in good health. CDR3s include the opening cysteine and the closing phenylalanine or tryptophan. The order of the fields is D gene, clone size, J gene, V gene, CDR3 DNA, CDR3 protein. D genes are given only for firm matches. Size is stated for part of the rows, as once, few or many counts, or as a class when the clone is expanded.

>.|.|TRBJ2-7|TRBV10-3
TGTGCCATCAGCCCACTAGACGTCCCCTACGAGCAGTACTTC
CAISPLDVPYEQYF
>.|few|TRBJ2-3|TRBV20-1
TGCAGTGCTATGTCGACAGTCAGCACAGATACGCAGTATTTT
CSAMSTVSTDTQYF
>.|.|TRBJ2-5|TRBV5-1
TGCGCCAGCAGCTTGTCGGTCAGAATAGAGACCCAGTACTTC
CASSLSVRIETQYF
>.|.|TRBJ1-6|TRBV12-3/TRBV12-4
TGTGCCAGCAGCCTAAGAGCAGGTCCTAATTCACCCCTCCACTTT
CASSLRAGPNSPLHF
>TRBD2|few|TRBJ2-5|TRBV3-1
TGTGCCAGCAGCCGCCCGGGGGGGGAGACCCAGTACTTC
CASSRPGGETQYF
>.|.|TRBJ2-5|TRBV10-3
TGTGCCACCCAATTGGGGACGGTGCCCCAAGAGACCCAGTACTTC
CATQLGTVPQETQYF
>.|.|TRBJ1-5|TRBV28
TGTGCCAGCAGGTCGGACAGCCCGAGGGTAAAGCCCCAGCATTTT
CASRSDSPRVKPQHF
>TRBD2|.|TRBJ2-1|TRBV20-1
TGCAGTGCTAAGGGACTAGCGGGATTCGATGAGCAGTTCTTC
CSAKGLAGFDEQFF
>TRBD2|few|TRBJ2-1|TRBV20-1
TGCAGTGCCGAAATCGGAAGCGGGAGGAGTGTTGAGCAGTTCTTC
CSAEIGSGRSVEQFF
>.|.|TRBJ2-3|TRBV20-1
TGCAGTGCTAGCGGGGATTATAGCACAGATACGCAGTATTTT
CSASGDYSTDTQYF
>TRBD1|few|TRBJ2-2|TRBV5-6
TGTGCCAGCAGCCCGCCGGACAGGGGCCCAGGGGACGGGGAGCTGTTTTTT
CASSPPDRGPGDGELFF
>.|many|TRBJ1-4|TRBV27
TGTGCCAGCACCACCAGGGTAGAAGGTGAAAAACTGTTTTTT
CASTTRVEGEKLFF
>.|few|TRBJ2-1|TRBV5-1
TGCGCCAGCAGGAACAGGGCCCTTTACAATGAGCAGTTCTTC
CASRNRALYNEQFF
>TRBD1|few|TRBJ1-5|TRBV30
TGTGCCTGGAGTGTCGTAGACAGGGAAAATCAGCCCCAGCATTTT
CAWSVVDRENQPQHF
>TRBD1|.|TRBJ2-3|TRBV20-1
TGCAGTGCTAGACCCGGGACAGGGTTTTCAGATACGCAGTATTTT
CSARPGTGFSDTQYF
>TRBD1|many|TRBJ2-1|TRBV11-2
TGTGCCAGCAGCCCTCGGACAGGGGGCGCAAGCTATGAGCAGTTCTTC
CASSPRTGGASYEQFF
>TRBD2|.|TRBJ2-4|TRBV20-1
TGCAGTGCTCCGCTTCCTCTAGCGGGGAAAAACATTCAGTACTTC
CSAPLPLAGKNIQYF
>.|.|TRBJ2-1|TRBV12-3/TRBV12-4
TGTGCCAGCAGTTCCAAATTAGGCGGGACAGCCTACAATGAGCAGTTCTTC
CASSSKLGGTAYNEQFF
>.|.|TRBJ2-7|TRBV5-1
TGCGCCAGCAGCTTGGGCGGGGACAGGCAGTACTTC
CASSLGGDRQYF
>.|.|TRBJ2-7|TRBV5-6
TGTGCCAGCAGCCCCGCCGATGTCTACGAGCAGTACTTC
CASSPADVYEQYF
>TRBD2|.|TRBJ2-1|TRBV5-1
TGCGCCAGCAGCTCAACAAAGTTAGCGGGACTGTCGGACAATGAGCAGTTCTTC
CASSSTKLAGLSDNEQFF
>.|few|TRBJ2-2|TRBV20-1
TGCAGTGCTAGGCCCGGGACCCCCGGGGAGCTGTTTTTT
CSARPGTPGELFF
>TRBD1|few|TRBJ1-2|TRBV29-1
TGCAGCGTTGAAGATTCAGGGGGCACCTATGGCTACACCTTC
CSVEDSGGTYGYTF
>TRBD1|.|TRBJ2-1|TRBV15
TGTGCCACCAGCAGAGACTACAGGGGATGGAACTACAATGAGCAGTTCTTC
CATSRDYRGWNYNEQFF
>TRBD1|many|TRBJ2-2|TRBV7-9
TGTGCCAGCAGAAGACAGGGGGTGAACACCGGGGAGCTGTTTTTT
CASRRQGVNTGELFF
>.|few|TRBJ2-7|TRBV5-1
TGCGCCAGCAGCTGGGTGGGCGACGGGGGCTACGAGCAGTACTTC
CASSWVGDGGYEQYF
>.|few|TRBJ1-3|TRBV20-1
TGCAGTGCTAGAGGGGGAGGCTCTGGAAACACCATATATTTT
CSARGGGSGNTIYF
>.|few|TRBJ1-1|TRBV7-9
TGTGCCAGCAGCTTAGCACGGACTAACGCTGAAGCTTTCTTT
CASSLARTNAEAFF
>.|.|TRBJ2-1|TRBV9
TGTGCCAGCAGCCCCCTGTATGGTAGCGCGGAGCAGTTCTTC
CASSPLYGSAEQFF
>.|few|TRBJ2-7|TRBV5-1
TGCGCCAGCAGCTTGGGGACTACCTACTCCTACGAGCAGTACTTC
CASSLGTTYSYEQYF
>.|few|TRBJ2-3|TRBV7-9
TGTGCCAGCAGCTTAAAGCGCGCATCAGATACGCAGTATTTT
CASSLKRASDTQYF
>.|.|TRBJ1-5|TRBV30
TGTGCCTGGAGTGCGTCAGTTAGCAATCAGCCCCAGCATTTT
CAWSASVSNQPQHF
>.|many|TRBJ1-3|TRBV10-3
TGTGCCATCAGTGAGCAGTCACACTCTGGAAACACCATATATTTT
CAISEQSHSGNTIYF
>TRBD2|.|TRBJ2-7|TRBV2
TGTGCCAGCAGTGAAAGGCTAGCGGGAGTTTACGAGCAGTACTTC
CASSERLAGVYEQYF
>.|few|TRBJ2-3|TRBV10-3
TGTGCCATCAGTGAGTCGGCGGGGGACAGGTTCACAGATACGCAGTATTTT
CAISESAGDRFTDTQYF
>.|.|TRBJ2-2|TRBV28
TGTGCCACCATGGGCATGGGACGGAGCAACACCGGGGAGCTGTTTTTT
CATMGMGRSNTGELFF
>.|few|TRBJ2-2|TRBV9
TGTGCCAGCAGCGTAACTCCGGGGAGGACCGGGGAGCTGTTTTTT
CASSVTPGRTGELFF
>.|.|TRBJ2-7|TRBV5-6
TGTGCCAGCAGCTTGCGGGGAAGGGTACGCTCCTACGAGCAGTACTTC
CASSLRGRVRSYEQYF
>.|.|TRBJ2-1|TRBV11-3
TGTGCCAGCAGCTTAGATCATTACAGGGTCAATGAGCAGTTCTTC
CASSLDHYRVNEQFF
>TRBD1|.|TRBJ2-7|TRBV3-1
TGTGCCAGCAGTCTAATGACAGGGAGCTCCTACGAGCAGTACTTC
CASSLMTGSSYEQYF
>.|many|TRBJ2-1|TRBV9
TGTGCCAGCAGCTGGGCCGGGAATGAGCAGTTCTTC
CASSWAGNEQFF
>.|.|TRBJ2-2|TRBV5-1
TGCGCCAGCAGCTTGGCCAATCCCAACACCGGGGAGCTGTTTTTT
CASSLANPNTGELFF
>TRBD2|.|TRBJ2-5|TRBV4-3
TGCGCCAGCAGCCAGGAGTGGCGGGAGAAAGAGACCCAGTACTTC
CASSQEWREKETQYF
>.|.|TRBJ2-7|TRBV10-2
TGCGCCAGCAGTGAGGTGGGAACCAGCTCCTACGAGCAGTACTTC
CASSEVGTSSYEQYF
>TRBD2|.|TRBJ2-7|TRBV4-3
TGCGCCAGCAGCCAAGATTTGGCTAGCGGGTATCAACCCTACGAGCAGTACTTC
CASSQDLASGYQPYEQYF
>.|many|TRBJ2-1|TRBV5-5
TGTGCCAGCAGCCCATGGGGGTCGACAGCGTTTGTAAATGAGCAGTTCTTC
CASSPWGSTAFVNEQFF
>TRBD2|once|TRBJ2-1|TRBV5-5
TGTGCCAGCAGGGGACTAGCGGGAGGCGCCCCGGGCTTC
CASRGLAGGAPGF
>.|.|TRBJ2-3|TRBV12-3/TRBV12-4
TGTGCCAGCAGAGGGCTACAGGATTCCACAGATACGCAGTATTTT
CASRGLQDSTDTQYF
>.|few|TRBJ2-3|TRBV20-1
TGCAGTGCTAGAGATTCAGGGGGGACAGATACGCAGTATTTT
CSARDSGGTDTQYF
>.|.|TRBJ1-2|TRBV20-1
TGCAGTATTTCCGGGTATGGCTACACCTTC
CSISGYGYTF